These T cell receptor beta chains were read from a single sample in a study of cytomegalovirus exposure and HLA in healthy donors. Clones were sequenced by immunoSEQ multiplex PCR, and TCRdb holds only the in-frame ones, with some missing. The data hold approximately 200,000 clones, with about 75% observed a single time. The sequencing sample was made of PBMCs. These TCRs come from a man aged 18 to 35 in good health and CMV-seronegative. The CDR3 runs from the conserved cysteine through the conserved F or W. Fields, in order: V gene, D gene, CDR3 length, J gene, clone size, CDR3 DNA, CDR3 protein. The D gene is left open where the match is weak. Size tells how often a clone was seen (once, few, many) or the class of an expanded clone, and some rows leave it out.

>TRBV11-2|TRBD1|13|TRBJ2-7|NA
TGTGCCAGCAGCTCAGGACAGGTCTACGAGCAGTACTTC
CASSSGQVYEQYF
>TRBV7-2|NA|16|TRBJ2-2|NA
TGTGCCAGCAGCTCTAGGACAGCCGCGAACACCGGGGAGCTGTTTTTT
CASSSRTAANTGELFF
>TRBV27|TRBD2|16|TRBJ2-7|NA
TGTGCCAGCAGTCCAGGGACTAGCGGAACCTCCTACGAGCAGTACTTC
CASSPGTSGTSYEQYF
>TRBV28|NA|12|TRBJ1-2|NA
TGTGCCAGCAGGTGGGCGTCCTATGGCTACACCTTC
CASRWASYGYTF
>TRBV25-1|TRBD1|15|TRBJ2-7|NA
TGTGCCAGCAGTGACCGGGACAGGCTCCCCTACGAGCAGTACTTC
CASSDRDRLPYEQYF
>TRBV4-3|NA|16|TRBJ2-7|NA
TGCGCCAGCAGCCAAGATGGGGGGATAGGGTCTTACGAGCAGTACTTC
CASSQDGGIGSYEQYF
>TRBV14|TRBD2|19|TRBJ2-2|few
TGTGCCAGCAGCGCCCAAAGAGGACTAGCGGGGTCGAACACCGGGGAGCTGTTTTTT
CASSAQRGLAGSNTGELFF
>TRBV14|NA|14|TRBJ1-1|once
TGTGCCAGCAGCCAACAGGGATTGAACACTGAAGCTTTCTTT
CASSQQGLNTEAFF
>TRBV30|TRBD2|13|TRBJ2-5|NA
TGTGCCTGGAGTGTAAACGGGGGGGAGACCCAGTACTTC
CAWSVNGGETQYF
>TRBV30|NA|12|TRBJ1-2|NA
TGTGCCTGGGTACAGGGAAGCTATGGCTACACCTTC
CAWVQGSYGYTF
>TRBV11-3|NA|15|TRBJ2-7|NA
TGTGCCAGCAGCTTAGCGGGGACAAACCACTACGAGCAGTACTTC
CASSLAGTNHYEQYF
>TRBV7-6|NA|13|TRBJ1-1|NA
TGTGCCAGCAGCTTAGGAGGCTCGACTGAAGCTTTCTTT
CASSLGGSTEAFF
>TRBV6-1|TRBD1|15|TRBJ2-7|NA
TGTGCCAGCAGTGAAAGACAGGGTTACTCCTACGAGCAGTACTTC
CASSERQGYSYEQYF
>TRBV30|NA|11|TRBJ1-2|NA
TGTGCCTGGAGTCCCCCTTATGGCTACACCTTC
CAWSPPYGYTF
>TRBV7-2|NA|13|TRBJ2-7|NA
TGTGCCAGCAGCTTAGTCCGGGAATACGAGCAGTACTTC
CASSLVREYEQYF
>TRBV6-4|NA|13|TRBJ1-1|NA
TGTGCCAGCAGTGCCGGGGTGAACACTGAAGCTTTCTTT
CASSAGVNTEAFF
>TRBV5-6|TRBD1|16|TRBJ1-2|NA
TGTGCCAGCAGCTTACGGCCCGGGACAGGGAACTATGGCTACACCTTC
CASSLRPGTGNYGYTF
>TRBV11-3|TRBD2|16|TRBJ2-3|NA
TGTGCCAGCAGCTCAGGGACTAGCGGGGAGGGAGATACGCAGTATTTT
CASSSGTSGEGDTQYF
>TRBV5-4|NA|15|TRBJ1-6|NA
TGTGCCAGCAGCTTGGAAGGAGGGAGAGGTTCACCCCTCCACTTT
CASSLEGGRGSPLHF
>TRBV18|TRBD1|14|TRBJ1-4|NA
TGTGCCAGCTCCCCCGGACAGGGTCGTGAAAAACTGTTTTTT
CASSPGQGREKLFF
>TRBV12-5|TRBD1|15|TRBJ2-1|few
TGTGCTAGTGGCAATTGGGACAGGGGCCGTAATGAGCAGTTCTTC
CASGNWDRGRNEQFF
>TRBV9|NA|12|TRBJ1-5|NA
TGTGCCAGCAGCGAGGGAAGGGGGCCCCAGCATTTT
CASSEGRGPQHF
>TRBV4-2|TRBD2|21|TRBJ2-2|NA
TGTGCCAGCAGCCAAGACCGGACTAGCGGGAGAGGGAGGGGGGGCACCGGGGAGCTGTTTTTT
CASSQDRTSGRGRGGTGELFF
>TRBV6-5|NA|11|TRBJ2-5|NA
TGTGCCAGCAGTTATAGAGAGACCCAGTACTTC
CASSYRETQYF
>TRBV19|TRBD2|15|TRBJ2-1|NA
TGTGCCAGTAGTAGTAGATCTAGCGGGGGTAATGAGCAGTTCTTC
CASSSRSSGGNEQFF
>TRBV27|NA|15|TRBJ2-7|NA
TGTGCCAGCAGTTTAAGGGTGGGTCTAGCACTCGAGCAGTACTTC
CASSLRVGLALEQYF
>TRBV19|NA|12|TRBJ1-4|NA
TGTGCCAGTAGTTCAGCGACCGAAAAACTGTTTTTT
CASSSATEKLFF
>TRBV30|TRBD2|15|TRBJ2-7|NA
TGTGCCTGGAGTCCCCCTCTAGCGGAAAGCTACGAGCAGTACTTC
CAWSPPLAESYEQYF
>TRBV7-2|TRBD2|14|TRBJ2-1|few
TGTGCCAGCAGCTTAGCGGCGGGAGGGAGGGAGCAGTTCTTC
CASSLAAGGREQFF
>TRBV6-1|NA|17|TRBJ2-7|NA
TGTGCCAGCAGTGAAGTGAGGGCGGGGGCTGTGTCCTACGAGCAGTACTTC
CASSEVRAGAVSYEQYF
>TRBV5-6|NA|15|TRBJ1-5|once
TGTGCCAGCAGCTCAGCCATTCTAGGCAATCAGCCCCAGCATTTT
CASSSAILGNQPQHF
>TRBV19|NA|16|TRBJ2-7|NA
TGTGCCAGTAGTTACGGACAGGCAACTGGAGGGTACGAGCAGTACTTC
CASSYGQATGGYEQYF
>TRBV11-1|NA|14|TRBJ2-2|NA
TGTGCCAGCATCAGACAATACGGCGCCGGGGAGCTGTTTTTT
CASIRQYGAGELFF
>TRBV11-1|NA|15|TRBJ1-1|few
TGTGCCAGCAGCTATACGGGGATCGGGGTAACTGAAGCTTTCTTT
CASSYTGIGVTEAFF
>TRBV7-2|NA|14|TRBJ2-7|NA
TGTGCCAGCAGCTTACGTCAGGGGGGCCACGAGCAGTACTTC
CASSLRQGGHEQYF
>TRBV5-1|TRBD2|15|TRBJ2-5|NA
TGCGCCAGCACCCCCGGGGGGGTGTACCAAGAGACCCAGTACTTC
CASTPGGVYQETQYF
>TRBV2|NA|15|TRBJ2-3|NA
TGTGCCAGCAGTGATTGGAGGGAGAAGTCAGATACGCAGTATTTT
CASSDWREKSDTQYF
>TRBV5-6|TRBD1|16|TRBJ1-2|NA
TGTGCCAGCAGCTTGGACGGGACAGGGGTGCACTATGGCTACACCTTC
CASSLDGTGVHYGYTF
>TRBV7-2|NA|15|TRBJ2-1|NA
TGTGCCAGCAGCTTAGGGGGGGGGCTGTACAATGAGCAGTTCTTC
CASSLGGGLYNEQFF
>TRBV11-2|NA|15|TRBJ2-1|NA
TGTGCCAGCAGCCCCGTCAAACTAGGCCACAGTGAGCAGTTCTTC
CASSPVKLGHSEQFF
>TRBV5-1|TRBD1|14|TRBJ2-5|NA
TGCGCCAGCAGCTCGGGACAGGGCCAAGAGACCCAGTACTTC
CASSSGQGQETQYF
>TRBV4-3|NA|14|TRBJ2-1|few
TGCGCCAGCAGCCAAGTCCTCTCGGCGAGGGAGCAGTTCTTC
CASSQVLSAREQFF
>TRBV5-1|NA|15|TRBJ1-1|few
TGCGCCAGCAGCTTGGAACAGACCCTTAACACTGAAGCTTTCTTT
CASSLEQTLNTEAFF
>TRBV7-9|NA|13|TRBJ2-1|NA
TGTGCCAGCAGCTTAAGGACAGACAATGAGCAGTTCTTC
CASSLRTDNEQFF
>TRBV28|NA|15|TRBJ2-1|NA
TGTGCCAGCAGTTTAGGGTGGGAGACTGGCAATGAGCAGTTCTTC
CASSLGWETGNEQFF
>TRBV5-4|NA|15|TRBJ2-5|few
TGTGCCAGCAGCTTGGTTCAGGGCGGCAGAGAGACCCAGTACTTC
CASSLVQGGRETQYF
>TRBV6-6|TRBD2|14|TRBJ2-7|NA
TGTGCCACTACGTTCGGGACTAGCCGGAACGAGCAGTACTTC
CATTFGTSRNEQYF
>TRBV30|NA|15|TRBJ1-2|NA
TGTGCCTGGAATACACCGGCAGGGCTGATCTATGGCTACACCTTC
CAWNTPAGLIYGYTF
>TRBV5-1|NA|14|TRBJ2-1|few
TGCGCCAGCATGGGGGAGGGGGGATACAATGAGCAGTTCTTC
CASMGEGGYNEQFF